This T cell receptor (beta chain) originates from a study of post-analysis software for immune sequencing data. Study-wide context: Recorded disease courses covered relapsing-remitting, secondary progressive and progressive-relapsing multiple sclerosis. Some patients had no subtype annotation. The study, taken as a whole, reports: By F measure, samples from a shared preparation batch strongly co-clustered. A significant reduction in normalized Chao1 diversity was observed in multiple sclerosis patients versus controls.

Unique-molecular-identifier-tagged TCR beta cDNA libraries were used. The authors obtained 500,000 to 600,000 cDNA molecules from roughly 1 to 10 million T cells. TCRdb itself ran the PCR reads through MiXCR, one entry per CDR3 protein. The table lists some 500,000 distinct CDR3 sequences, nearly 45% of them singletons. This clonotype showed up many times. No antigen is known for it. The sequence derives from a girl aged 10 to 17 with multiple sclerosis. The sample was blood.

CDR3: CSVEDPGETYEQYF. In nucleotides, the CDR3 is TGCAGCGTTGAAGATCCCGGGGAGACCTACGAGCAGTACTTC. The chain combines TRBV29-1 with TRBJ2-7, with D possibly being TRBD2 (5 bases). Germline V CDR1 and CDR2: SQVTM, ANQGSEA. Trimming removed 0 bases from V and 2 bases from J, with 11 bases in between. The length of the CDR3 is 14 residues.